These T cell receptor beta chains were read from a single sample in a study of T cells in Graves' hyperthyroidism and ophthalmopathy. TCRdb reprocessed the multiplex PCR reads with MiXCR, giving one entry per CDR3 protein. This sample has under 500,000 distinct CDR3 sequences; more than 12% occur once, and the top ten carry approximately 29%. Sequencing used blood. The receptor set was obtained from a man between 50 and 59 years old with Graves' ophthalmopathy. Each CDR3 is given with its conserved first and last residue. The order of the fields is CDR3 protein, CDR3 DNA, clone size, J gene, V gene, D gene. D genes are given only for firm matches. Clone size is shown for a subset of rows, as once, few, many or a class of expanded clone.

CSVGMGMNTEAFF TGCAGCGTGGGGATGGGTATGAACACTGAAGCTTTCTTT . TRBJ1-1 TRBV29-1 .
CASSAPSTRGIHSPLHF TGTGCCAGCAGCGCACCCTCCACGAGGGGAATCCACTCACCCCTCCACTTT many TRBJ1-6 TRBV6-1 .
CASSLVSGLGNQPQHF TGTGCCAGCAGTTTAGTTTCGGGGCTTGGCAATCAGCCCCAGCATTTT many TRBJ1-5 TRBV12-3/TRBV12-4 .
CSARDFGGAFTDTQYF TGCAGTGCTAGAGATTTTGGAGGGGCCTTCACAGATACGCAGTATTTT few TRBJ2-3 TRBV20-1 .
CSARQGAYGYTF TGCAGTGCCCGTCAGGGGGCGTATGGCTACACCTTC many TRBJ1-2 TRBV20-1 TRBD1
CASRKTGATEAFF TGTGCCAGCAGAAAGACAGGGGCCACTGAAGCTTTCTTT . TRBJ1-1 TRBV6-1 TRBD1
CSASRGNSYEQYF TGCAGTGCTAGCCGCGGGAACTCCTACGAGCAGTACTTC many TRBJ2-7 TRBV20-1 .
CASSQGESSYNSPLHF TGCGCCAGCAGCCAAGGCGAGAGCTCCTATAATTCACCCCTCCACTTT few TRBJ1-6 TRBV4-1 .
CASSPYQNPYEQYF TGTGCCAGCTCACCATACCAGAATCCCTACGAGCAGTACTTC many TRBJ2-7 TRBV18 .
CSVGLGQGAYGYTF TGCAGCGTTGGGTTGGGGCAGGGGGCATATGGCTACACCTTC few TRBJ1-2 TRBV29-1 TRBD1
CASSLEARTYEQYF TGCGCCAGCAGCTTGGAGGCACGAACCTACGAGCAGTACTTC many TRBJ2-7 TRBV5-1 .
CASSLGLGGVADTQYF TGTGCCAGCAGCTTGGGACTAGGGGGGGTTGCAGATACGCAGTATTTT . TRBJ2-3 TRBV5-6 .
CSAGTGGVGPQHF TGCAGTGCTGGGACGGGCGGCGTGGGGCCCCAGCATTTT few TRBJ1-5 TRBV20-1 .
CSAAGPSGAEQYF TGCAGTGCTGCCGGGCCATCGGGGGCCGAGCAGTACTTC many TRBJ2-7 TRBV20-1 .
CSVERSLGQETQYF TGCAGCGTTGAGAGGTCTCTCGGGCAAGAGACCCAGTACTTC many TRBJ2-5 TRBV29-1 .
CASSPLGTAGRDTQYF TGCGCCAGCAGCCCTTTAGGGACAGCGGGTAGAGATACGCAGTATTTT . TRBJ2-3 TRBV10-1 .
CSATLAGFYNEQFF TGCAGTGCTACCTTAGCGGGATTCTACAATGAGCAGTTCTTC many TRBJ2-1 TRBV20-1 TRBD2
CASSLIAGSGYNEQFF TGCGCCAGCAGTTTAATAGCGGGCTCCGGGTACAATGAGCAGTTCTTC . TRBJ2-1 TRBV5-1 TRBD2
CSARSVLAGGGSYNEQFF TGCAGTGCTCGCTCGGTACTAGCGGGAGGGGGGTCCTACAATGAGCAGTTCTTC . TRBJ2-1 TRBV20-1 TRBD2
CASSLGMNSYNEQFF TGTGCCAGCAGCTTGGGGATGAACTCCTACAATGAGCAGTTCTTC once TRBJ2-1 TRBV5-6 .
CASSFPPADTQYF TGTGCCAGCAGCTTCCCCCCTGCAGATACGCAGTATTTT many TRBJ2-3 TRBV11-1 .
CASTRLAGGLETQYF TGTGCCAGCACCAGACTAGCGGGAGGGCTGGAGACCCAGTACTTC . TRBJ2-5 TRBV2 TRBD2
CASRYRLAGFRDKGTDTQYF TGTGCCAGCAGGTATAGACTAGCGGGCTTTCGGGACAAAGGGACAGATACGCAGTATTTT many TRBJ2-3 TRBV28 TRBD2
CASSQDSTYEQYF TGTGCCAGCAGCCAAGACTCTACCTACGAGCAGTACTTC many TRBJ2-7 TRBV3-1 .
CAGSLVPTELNYGYTF TGTGCCGGCAGCTTAGTCCCGACAGAGCTTAACTATGGCTACACCTTC . TRBJ1-2 TRBV11-2 .
CSARGGAGRGPEAFF TGCAGTGCTAGAGGGGGAGCAGGGAGGGGTCCTGAAGCTTTCTTT many TRBJ1-1 TRBV20-1 .
CSARDRRGLNTEAFF TGCAGTGCTAGAGATCGAAGGGGCTTGAACACTGAAGCTTTCTTT many TRBJ1-1 TRBV20-1 .
CASSSADLRYNEHFF TGCGCCAGCAGCTCAGCGGACCTGAGATACAATGAGCATTTCTTC many TRBJ2-1 TRBV5-1 .
CSVPRRDEQFF TGCAGTGTCCCACGGAGGGATGAGCAGTTCTTC few TRBJ2-1 TRBV20-1 .
CASSLVRGGYEQYF TGCGCCAGCAGCTTGGTCCGGGGCGGGTACGAGCAGTACTTC many TRBJ2-7 TRBV5-1 .
CASMSAGRSHEQYF TGCGCCAGCATGTCAGCGGGAAGATCCCACGAGCAGTACTTC few TRBJ2-7 TRBV10-2 TRBD2
CSARDRLAGVTDTQYF TGCAGTGCTAGAGATCGCCTAGCGGGGGTCACAGATACGCAGTATTTT many TRBJ2-3 TRBV20-1 TRBD2
CASSLGIAGVGQFF TGCGCCAGCAGCTTGGGGATAGCGGGAGTGGGGCAGTTCTTC many TRBJ2-1 TRBV5-1 TRBD2
CAISDSYEQYF TGTGCCATCAGTGACTCCTATGAGCAGTACTTC many TRBJ2-7 TRBV10-3 .
CSGYSSGRKNTDTQYF TGCAGCGGATATTCTAGCGGGAGAAAAAACACAGATACGCAGTATTTT many TRBJ2-3 TRBV29-1 TRBD2
CASSLGRTSADETQYF TGCGCCAGCAGCCTGGGCCGGACTAGCGCTGACGAGACCCAGTACTTC few TRBJ2-5 TRBV5-1 TRBD2
CAWSVGRQNTEAFF TGTGCCTGGAGTGTCGGCAGGCAGAACACTGAAGCTTTCTTT many TRBJ1-1 TRBV30 .
CASSYSVHEQYF TGTGCCAGCAGTTACTCGGTCCACGAGCAGTACTTC . TRBJ2-7 TRBV6-2/TRBV6-3 .
CASSAGTASYNEQFF TGTGCCAGCAGTGCCGGGACTGCCTCCTACAATGAGCAGTTCTTC many TRBJ2-1 TRBV2 .
CASSFGGLAWDEQFF TGCGCCAGCAGCTTTGGGGGACTAGCGTGGGATGAGCAGTTCTTC many TRBJ2-1 TRBV5-1 TRBD2
CAIDSSGRARHEQYF TGTGCCATCGATTCTAGCGGGAGGGCCAGGCACGAGCAGTACTTC few TRBJ2-7 TRBV10-3 TRBD2
CATSDLLGGSTDTQYF TGTGCCACCAGTGATTTGCTAGGGGGAAGCACAGATACGCAGTATTTT once TRBJ2-3 TRBV24-1 .
CASSLSRRAGEQYF TGTGCCAGCAGCTTATCCCGGAGGGCCGGCGAGCAGTACTTC many TRBJ2-7 TRBV7-8 .
CASSRQDRSYEQYF TGTGCCAGCAGCCGACAGGATCGCTCCTACGAGCAGTACTTC . TRBJ2-7 TRBV7-9 .
CASSSTGGAETQYF TGCGCCAGCAGCTCAACAGGGGGCGCAGAGACCCAGTACTTC few TRBJ2-5 TRBV5-1 TRBD1
CASSSRTGVGTSGGISYNEQFF TGTGCCAGCAGTTCCCGGACAGGGGTTGGGACTAGCGGGGGGATCTCCTACAATGAGCAGTTCTTC few TRBJ2-1 TRBV27 TRBD2
CASRPPGVTNYGYTF TGTGCCAGCCGCCCCCCGGGAGTTACTAACTATGGCTACACCTTC few TRBJ1-2 TRBV27 .
CSADWWESDTQYF TGCAGTGCGGACTGGTGGGAATCAGATACGCAGTATTTT many TRBJ2-3 TRBV20-1 .
CASSGTGTGTYGYTF TGTGCCAGCAGTGGAACCGGGACAGGGACCTATGGCTACACCTTC many TRBJ1-2 TRBV27 TRBD1
CASSVNLRQGTSLLGNEQFF TGCGCCAGCAGCGTGAACCTGCGGCAGGGGACTAGTCTATTGGGGAATGAGCAGTTCTTC few TRBJ2-1 TRBV5-1 TRBD2
CASSPRDVNTEAFF TGTGCCAGCTCACCCAGGGATGTGAACACTGAAGCTTTCTTT many TRBJ1-1 TRBV18 .
CSARNPGTETQYF TGCAGTGCTAGAAACCCAGGGACGGAGACCCAGTACTTC many TRBJ2-5 TRBV20-1 .
CASSIDPAGLAFLGQFF TGTGCCAGTAGTATAGATCCAGCGGGACTAGCCTTTTTGGGGCAGTTCTTC . TRBJ2-1 TRBV19 TRBD2
CASSTRRGEQFF TGTGCCAGTAGTACCCGCCGGGGAGAGCAGTTCTTC . TRBJ2-1 TRBV19 .